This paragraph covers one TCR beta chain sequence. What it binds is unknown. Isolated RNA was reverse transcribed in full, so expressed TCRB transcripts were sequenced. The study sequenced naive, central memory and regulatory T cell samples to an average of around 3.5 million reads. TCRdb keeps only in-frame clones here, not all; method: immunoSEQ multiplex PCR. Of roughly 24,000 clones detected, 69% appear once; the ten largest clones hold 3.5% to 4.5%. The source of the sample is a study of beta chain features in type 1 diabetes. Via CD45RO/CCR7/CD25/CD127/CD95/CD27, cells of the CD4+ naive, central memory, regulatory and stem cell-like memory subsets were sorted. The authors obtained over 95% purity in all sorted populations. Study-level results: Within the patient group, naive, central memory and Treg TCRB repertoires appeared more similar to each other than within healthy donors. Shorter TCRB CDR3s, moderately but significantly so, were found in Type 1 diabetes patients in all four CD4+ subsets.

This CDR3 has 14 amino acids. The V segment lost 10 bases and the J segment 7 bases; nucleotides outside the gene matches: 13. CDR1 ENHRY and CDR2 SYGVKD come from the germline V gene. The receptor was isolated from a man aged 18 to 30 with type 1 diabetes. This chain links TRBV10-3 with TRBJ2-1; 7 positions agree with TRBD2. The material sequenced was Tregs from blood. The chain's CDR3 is CATRYAGDYNEQFF. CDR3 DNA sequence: TGTGCCACCCGCTATGCGGGGGACTATAATGAGCAGTTCTTC.